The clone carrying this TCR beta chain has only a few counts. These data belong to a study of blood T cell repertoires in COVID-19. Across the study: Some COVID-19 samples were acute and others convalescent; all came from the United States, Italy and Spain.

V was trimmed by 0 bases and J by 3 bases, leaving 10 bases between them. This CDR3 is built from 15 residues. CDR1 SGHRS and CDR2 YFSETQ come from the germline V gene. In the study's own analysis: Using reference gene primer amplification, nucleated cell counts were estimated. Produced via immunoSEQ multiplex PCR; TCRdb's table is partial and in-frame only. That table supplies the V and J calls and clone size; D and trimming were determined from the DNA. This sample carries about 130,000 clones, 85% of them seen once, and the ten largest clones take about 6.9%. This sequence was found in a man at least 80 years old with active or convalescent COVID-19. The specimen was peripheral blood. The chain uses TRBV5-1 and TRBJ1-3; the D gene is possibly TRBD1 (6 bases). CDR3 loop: CASSLGQVVGNTIYF. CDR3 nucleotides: TGCGCCAGCAGCTTGGGACAGGTAGTTGGAAACACCATATATTTT.